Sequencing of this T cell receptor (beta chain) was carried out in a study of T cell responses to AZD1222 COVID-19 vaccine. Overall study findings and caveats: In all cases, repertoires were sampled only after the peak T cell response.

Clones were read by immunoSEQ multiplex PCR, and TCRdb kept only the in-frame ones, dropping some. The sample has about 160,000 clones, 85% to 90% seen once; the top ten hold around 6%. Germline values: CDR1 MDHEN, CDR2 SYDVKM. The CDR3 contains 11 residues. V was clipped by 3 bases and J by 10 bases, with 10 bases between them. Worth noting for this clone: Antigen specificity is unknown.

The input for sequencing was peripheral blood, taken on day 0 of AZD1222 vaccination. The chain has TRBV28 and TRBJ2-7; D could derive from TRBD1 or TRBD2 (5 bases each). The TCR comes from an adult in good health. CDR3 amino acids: CASSLGERQYF. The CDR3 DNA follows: TGTGCCAGCAGTTTGGGGGAACGTCAGTACTTC.